This record concerns one T cell receptor beta chain sequence. Its recognized antigen is unknown. No much larger clone exists at a distance of one base, and base qualities are not known. These data originate in a study of blood T cell repertoires in COVID-19 (dated by TCRdb to 2020 to 2022). With regard to the full study: The collaborator samples originated in the United States, Italy and Spain and spanned the acute and convalescent phases of COVID-19. The material from the prospective study consisted of cDNA or gDNA derived from T cells, B-cell-depleted T cells, or PBMCs. Deeply sampled blood TCRbeta repertoires from subjects exposed to, actively infected with, or recovered from COVID-19 were included in the dataset. The repertoires were made available in a free public database intended to serve as a resource for research on the immune response to SARS-CoV-2. Samples were obtained from the ongoing ImmuneRACE study (first 160 participants) and from about 1,300 subjects provided by 6 global collaborators. Sample metadata almost always included a de-identified subject ID, COVID-19 status, age in years and sex. Where available, HLA class I and class II types were taken from metadata supplied by the sample provider and were not determined by assay-based typing. Study-wide conclusions, independent of this receptor: The amount of clinical and demographic metadata varied by source and participant and was provided uncurated.

In the prospective study, participants were about 18 to 95 years old, resided in 24 geographic areas of the United States, and were enrolled through a virtual design. In the prospective study, cohorts were assigned on the basis of participant-reported clinical history obtained from a screening survey and a study questionnaire. Recovered participants in ImmuneRACE Cohort 3 were defined as having two consecutive negative NP/OP PCR tests, clearance from a healthcare professional, or resolution of symptoms. In the prospective study, whole blood, serum and a nasopharyngeal or oropharyngeal swab were collected from each participant by mobile phlebotomists. Additional blood draws and questionnaires over an approximately two-month period could optionally be provided by prospective study participants. Before DNA extraction, prospective study blood samples were shipped either frozen or at room temperature.

The immunoSEQ Assay, a bias-controlled multiplex PCR, was used to amplify TCRbeta CDR3 regions from genomic DNA. The paper's processing steps were these. Nucleated cell counts per sample were estimated from amplification of reference gene primers within the assay. Sequence reads were collapsed and filtered to measure the absolute abundance of every unique TCRbeta CDR3 rearrangement. Productive Simpson clonality was computed per sample as the square root of Simpson's diversity index over productive rearrangements. The table was pulled from immuneACCESS by TCRdb, which kept in-frame rearrangements only. Such tables lose some clones; where checked, under half of the loss comes from unresolved V genes, and the rest has no known cause. The DNA was the basis for D and trimming; V, J and clone size are from that table. This sample holds 150,000 to 200,000 clones; 80% to 90% were observed only once. The top ten clones comprise about 16% of the sample.

Sequencing was performed on PBMCs or T cells enriched from blood (not recorded which). This clonotype originated in a man in his fifties or sixties who had recovered from COVID-19.

This receptor has the CDR3 CATDNRVAPLHF. In nucleotides, the sequence is TGTGCCACAGATAACAGGGTCGCACCCCTCCACTTT. The rearrangement combines TRBV24-1 with TRBJ1-6; the best D guess is TRBD1, with 6 bases matching. Via the germline V gene, CDR1 is KGHDR and CDR2 SFDVKD. Reading from cysteine to phenylalanine, the CDR3 counts 12 amino acids. Of all the DNA, just the CDR3 is kept, 36 bases in frame from base 1. V is shortened by 10 bases, J by 11 bases, and the region joining them spans 14 bases.